The 19 T cell receptor beta chains below were found in one sample sequenced in a study of cytomegalovirus exposure and HLA in healthy donors. The PCR contained 60 Vbeta and 13 Jbeta primers. Only in-frame clones appear in the TCRdb table, and some are missing; sequencing was by immunoSEQ multiplex PCR. The data show around 130,000 clones, with roughly 80% seen just once and less than 2.5% held by the top ten. The sequenced material came from PBMCs. These receptors were collected from a woman between 40 and 50 years old in good health and CMV-seropositive.

The chain recombines TRBV7-6 with TRBJ2-5; TRBD2 matches 11 bases. The germline CDR1 and CDR2 sequences are SGHVS and FNYEAQ. With V trimmed by 5 bases and J by 4 bases, 6 bases remained unmatched. The CDR3 covers 15 residues. The CDR3 DNA sequence: TGTGCCAGCAGCCTAGAGCTAGCGGGGGGAGAGACCCAGTACTTC. Its translation: CASSLELAGGETQYF.

The table lists this clone with a count of one. The V call is TRBV5-1, the J call TRBJ2-3, with D perhaps matching TRBD1 (5 bases). The CDR3 runs 14 residues. Germline-derived CDR1 and CDR2 are SGHRS and YFSETQ. V was cut by 1 base and J by 4 bases, with 10 bases left in between. CDR3 sequence (DNA): TGCGCCAGCAGCTTGAGGCAGGGTCCAGATACGCAGTATTTT. Amino acids: CASSLRQGPDTQYF. Drawing the rest from reference TRBV5-1 and TRBJ2-3, the complete variable domain is KAGVTQTPRYLIKTRGQQVTLSCSPISGHRSVSWYQQTPGQGLQFLFEYFSETQRNKGNFPGRFSGRQFSNSRSEMNVSTLELGDSALYLCASSLRQGPDTQYFGPGTRLTVL.

This sequence joins TRBV28 and TRBJ2-2, with 8 bases identical to TRBD1. CDR1 MDHEN and CDR2 SYDVKM come from the germline V gene. This CDR3 has 17 amino acids. Trimming took 3 bases from V and 5 from J; bases not matched to a gene: 11. As DNA, the CDR3 is TGTGCCAGCAGTTTCCCCGCCGGGACAGGAAAAACCGGGGAGCTGTTTTTT. Translating gives CASSFPAGTGKTGELFF.

This chain joins TRBV5-6 and TRBJ2-5; tentatively, D is TRBD1 (8 bases). The end of the DNA fits TRBJ2-7 better, so the J call may be wrong. CDR1 and CDR2 from the germline V gene are SGHDT and YYEEEE. The CDR3 covers 17 residues. The CDR3 reads CASSPRPTGGAPYEQYF. CDR3 bases: TGTGCCAGCAGCCCCAGGCCCACAGGGGGGGCTCCCTACGAGCAGTACTTC.

V is TRBV2 and J is TRBJ2-7, with D possibly TRBD2 on 5 matching bases. Germline CDR1 is SNHLY and CDR2 is FYNNEI. The CDR3 runs to 15 residues. Trimming pared 2 bases from V and 2 bases from J, leaving 13 bases between. CDR3 bases: TGTGCCAGCAGTGAAAGGGAGACCTCGCCCTACGAGCAGTACTTC. As protein: CASSERETSPYEQYF.

The chain carries TRBV28 and TRBJ1-1; no clear D gene. The CDR3 contains 13 residues. Trimming stripped 1 base from V and 10 bases from J, with 13 bases between. The germline V gene encodes CDR1 MDHEN and CDR2 SYDVKM. The CDR3 sequence is CASSLSGGAGAFF. CDR3 bases: TGTGCCAGCAGTTTATCGGGAGGAGCGGGAGCTTTCTTT.

The rearrangement joins TRBV15 to TRBJ1-2; the D is unclear. Per germline, CDR1 LNHNV and CDR2 YYDKDF (reference sequence). Deletions cut 0 bases from V and 8 bases from J, with 16 bases between. The CDR3 is 15 amino acids. In DNA, the CDR3 is TGTGCCACCAGCAGAGATCCTAGGCCCTCTCCCGGCTACACCTTC. It is translated as CATSRDPRPSPGYTF. Together with reference TRBV15 and TRBJ1-2, the CDR3 gives the full variable domain: DAMVIQNPRYQVTQFGKPVTLSCSQTLNHNVMYWYQQKSSQAPKLLFHYYDKDFNNEADTPDNFQSRRPNTSFCFLDIRSPGLGDTAMYLCATSRDPRPSPGYTFGSGTRLTVV.

This clone was counted a few times. The J gene is TRBJ1-5, the V gene TRBV2, with D possibly being TRBD1 (6 bases). The CDR3 length is 14 residues. Germline-derived CDR1 and CDR2 are SNHLY and FYNNEI. Trimming removed 3 bases at V and 6 bases at J, with 12 bases between. CDR3 in DNA: TGTGCCAGCAGTGATGTAGGGGGTGGTCAGCCCCAGCATTTT. Its translation is CASSDVGGGQPQHF.

This chain links TRBV29-1 with TRBJ1-1, with D unresolved. This CDR3 has 11 amino acids. CDR1 and CDR2 from the germline V gene are SQVTM and ANQGSEA. Between the trimmed V and J ends, which lost 7 bases and 6 bases, there was a span of 12 bases. The CDR3 is CSAGEEAEAFF. As DNA, the CDR3 is TGCAGCGCCGGCGAGGAAGCTGAAGCTTTCTTT.

The rearrangement joins TRBV23-1 to TRBJ2-7; 7 bases match TRBD1. TRBV23-1 is reported as an ORF; its role is uncertain. Losses at the gene ends were 2 bases for V and 7 bases for J; bases not matched to a gene: 35. The CDR3 contains 23 residues. The DNA of the CDR3 is TGCGCCAGCAGTCAAATCCCTGCTATATCGAGCGGTCAGAGTTCGCCCCAGGGGGAGGAGCAGTACTTC. Translation gives CASSQIPAISSGQSSPQGEEQYF.

The chain employs TRBV29-1 and TRBJ1-6; the match to TRBD1 covers 11 bases. The CDR3 runs to 14 residues. The V gene's germline CDR1 is SQVTM and CDR2 ANQGSEA. Trimming removed 5 bases from V and 8 bases from J; junction bases left unmatched: 5. The CDR3 sequence: CSVTAGQGDSPLHF. Written as DNA, the CDR3 is TGCAGCGTTACGGCGGGACAGGGGGATTCACCCCTCCACTTT. Based on the CDR3 plus reference TRBV29-1 and TRBJ1-6, the full variable domain is SAVISQKPSRDICQRGTSLTIQCQVDSQVTMMFWYRQQPGQSLTLIATANQGSEATYESGFVIDKFPISRPNLTFSTLTVSNMSPEDSSIYLCSVTAGQGDSPLHFGNGTRLTVT.

V is TRBV29-1 and J is TRBJ2-5; TRBD1 matches 12 bases. J gave up 6 bases and V 5 bases, and 4 bases lay outside the gene matches. There are 13 residues in the CDR3. Germline assignment: CDR1 SQVTM and CDR2 ANQGSEA. The CDR3, as DNA: TGCAGCGTTCCGGGACAGGGGGCAAAGACCCAGTACTTC. Amino acids: CSVPGQGAKTQYF.

This chain connects TRBV21-1 to TRBJ2-3; no DNA check was done on the table's D call, TRBD2. TRBV21-1 is a pseudogene. This CDR3 is 17 amino acids long. CDR3 coding DNA: TGTGCCAGCAACTCCCAGCGGGAGGGCCGGGGCTCAGATACGCAGTATTTT. Its protein is CASNSQREGRGSDTQYF.

This clone was counted between two and nine times. The chain employs TRBV4-3 and TRBJ2-6; a possible D gene is TRBD1 (7 bases). V gave up 4 bases and J gave up 0 bases, with 13 bases separating them. The CDR3 runs 17 residues. Germline V gene lookup returns CDR1 LGHNA and CDR2 YSLEER. In nucleotides, the CDR3 is TGCGCCAGCAGCCGCGGGGACAGTTCCTCTGGGGCCAACGTCCTGACTTTC. Translated, it gives CASSRGDSSSGANVLTF.

CDR3 coding DNA: TGTGCCAGCCGGGACAGTAGCTCTGGGGCCAACGTCCTGACTTTC. Its protein is CASRDSSSGANVLTF. This chain connects TRBV19 to TRBJ2-6, with 7 bases that match TRBD1. From germline, CDR1 is LNHDA and CDR2 SQIVND (reference sequence). V lost 9 bases and J lost 0; bases outside the gene matches: 5. This CDR3 has 15 amino acids. Together with reference TRBV19 and TRBJ2-6, the CDR3 gives the full variable domain: DGGITQSPKYLFRKEGQNVTLSCEQNLNHDAMYWYRQDPGQGLRLIYYSQIVNDFQKGDIAEGYSVSREKKESFPLTVTSAQKNPTAFYLCASRDSSSGANVLTFGAGSRLTVL.

The chain is built from TRBV6-1 and TRBJ2-1, with 11 positions matching TRBD2. Germline V CDR1 and CDR2: MNHNS, SASEGT. J was trimmed by 5 bases and V by 4 bases; bases with no gene match: 4. This CDR3 contains 15 residues. CDR3 in DNA: TGTGCCAGCAGTGTTGTAGCGGGGGGGAACAATGAGCAGTTCTTC. This encodes CASSVVAGGNNEQFF.

The genes are TRBV7-2 and TRBJ2-3; D possibly corresponds to TRBD2 (6 bases). The CDR3 contains 15 residues. Germline-derived CDR1 and CDR2 are SGHTA and FQGNSA. The V end was cut by 5 bases, the J end by 5 bases, with 17 bases between. In DNA, the CDR3 is TGTGCCAGCAGCGTTGGGACTCCTAGGAGAGATACGCAGTATTTT. Protein product: CASSVGTPRRDTQYF.

The V gene is TRBV7-2, the J gene TRBJ2-5, with 8 bases identical to TRBD2. Per the germline V gene, CDR1 is SGHTA and CDR2 is FQGNSA. V lost 2 bases and J lost 5; bases outside the gene matches: 4. The CDR3 covers 14 residues. This CDR3 is CASSLTGGAETQYF. The DNA of the CDR3 is TGTGCCAGCAGCTTAACCGGGGGGGCGGAGACCCAGTACTTC.

This clone was observed a single time. The chain employs TRBV4-2 and TRBJ2-2, with a weak D call TRBD1 (5 bases). This CDR3 comprises 14 residues. The germline V and J ends were trimmed by 3 bases and 3 bases, with 8 bases remaining between them. In germline, CDR1 is LGHNA, CDR2 YNFKEQ. DNA of the CDR3: TGTGCCAGCAGCCATGGGGCCTACACCGGGGAGCTGTTTTTT. Its protein product is CASSHGAYTGELFF.